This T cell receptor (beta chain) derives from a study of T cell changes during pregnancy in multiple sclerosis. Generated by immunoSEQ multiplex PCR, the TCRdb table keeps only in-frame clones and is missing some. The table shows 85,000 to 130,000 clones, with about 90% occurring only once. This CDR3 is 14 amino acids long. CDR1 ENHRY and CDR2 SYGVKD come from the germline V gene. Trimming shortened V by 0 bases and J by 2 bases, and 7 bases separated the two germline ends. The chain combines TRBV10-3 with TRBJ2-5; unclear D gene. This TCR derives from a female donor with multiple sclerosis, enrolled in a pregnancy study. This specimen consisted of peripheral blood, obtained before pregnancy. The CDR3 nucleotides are TGTGCCATCAGTGAGTCGGCAGGACAAGAGACCCAGTACTTC. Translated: CAISESAGQETQYF.